A single sample is the source of the 9 T cell receptor beta chains below, sequenced in a study of blood T cell repertoires in COVID-19. Profiling relied on immunoSEQ multiplex PCR, and the TCRdb table lists in-frame clones only, not all of them. In the table there are about 250,000 clones, approximately 90% of which are singletons. Sample: PBMCs or T cells enriched from blood (not recorded which). Every receptor here comes from a woman between 18 and 29 years old who had recovered from COVID-19.

V is TRBV28 and J is TRBJ2-7; D gene uncertain. CDR3 length equals 13 residues. V lost 7 bases, J lost 3 bases, and 13 bases lay in between. Germline CDR1 MDHEN, CDR2 SYDVKM. DNA of the CDR3: TGTGCCAGCAACCGGAGAGATCTCTACGAGCAGTACTTC. Translated: CASNRRDLYEQYF. Drawing the rest from reference TRBV28 and TRBJ2-7, the complete variable domain is DVKVTQSSRYLVKRTGEKVFLECVQDMDHENMFWYRQDPGLGLRLIYFSYDVKMKEKGDIPEGYSVSREKKERFSLILESASTNQTSMYLCASNRRDLYEQYFGPGTRLTVT.

The genes are TRBV3-1 (or the pseudogene TRBV3-2) and TRBJ1-6, with unresolved D. The germline V and J ends were trimmed by 1 base and 8 bases, with 6 bases remaining between them. CDR1 and CDR2 (germline): LGHDT, YNNKEL (reference sequence). There are 13 residues in the CDR3. The CDR3 protein is CASSQGSHSPLHF. The CDR3 DNA is TGTGCCAGCAGCCAAGGTAGCCATTCACCCCTCCACTTT.

The chain uses TRBV29-1 and TRBJ2-7, with D perhaps TRBD1 (6 bases). CDR3 length: 15 amino acids. Germline assignment: CDR1 SQVTM and CDR2 ANQGSEA. V was pared by 6 bases and J by 3 bases, with 21 bases between. The CDR3 sequence is CSVGGAGQTIYEQYF. CDR3 coding DNA: TGCAGCGTGGGTGGTGCAGGACAGACGATCTACGAGCAGTACTTC.

This chain uses TRBV18 with TRBJ2-3; 7 nucleotides agree with TRBD2. Germline CDR1 KGHSH, CDR2 LQKENI. The CDR3 loop spans 13 amino acids. V shed 7 bases, J shed 4 bases, and the junction held 5 bases outside the gene matches. The CDR3 is CASFKGGADTQYF. The CDR3 nucleotides read TGTGCCAGCTTCAAGGGAGGGGCAGATACGCAGTATTTT.

The chain links TRBV18 to TRBJ2-1; a possible D gene is TRBD1 (5 bases). The CDR3 runs to 16 residues. Germline CDR1 reads KGHSH; CDR2 reads LQKENI. V lost 3 bases and J 4 bases, leaving 16 bases between the germline ends. The CDR3 here is CASSPTLQDRYNEQFF. The CDR3 region has the DNA TGTGCCAGCTCACCCACCCTACAGGACCGGTACAATGAGCAGTTCTTC.

This clone came up a few times. The V gene is TRBV7-2, the J gene TRBJ1-2, with 8 bases aligning to TRBD1. From germline, CDR1 is SGHTA and CDR2 FQGNSA. The CDR3 extends over 14 amino acids. V lost 2 bases to trimming and J lost 7 bases; unmatched junction nucleotides: 6. CDR3 DNA sequence: TGTGCCAGCAGCTTACAGGGGGCGTTCCGTGGCTACACCTTC. Protein sequence: CASSLQGAFRGYTF. Full variable domain (outside the CDR3, taken from reference TRBV7-2 and TRBJ1-2): GAGVSQSPSNKVTEKGKDVELRCDPISGHTALYWYRQSLGQGLEFLIYFQGNSAPDKSGLPSDRFSAERTGGSVSTLTIQRTQQEDSAVYLCASSLQGAFRGYTFGSGTRLTVV.

The genes are TRBV13 and TRBJ1-1, with 7 bases identical to TRBD1. This CDR3 has 13 amino acids. The J segment lost 3 bases and the V segment lost 8 bases, leaving 6 bases of the junction unmatched. Germline assignment: CDR1 PRHDT and CDR2 FYEKMQ (reference sequence). The CDR3 loop reads CASGYTGDTEAFF. As DNA, the CDR3 is TGTGCCAGCGGTTATACAGGGGACACTGAAGCTTTCTTT.

This chain uses TRBV19 with TRBJ1-5, with 7 bases fitting TRBD1. The germline gives CDR1 LNHDA, CDR2 SQIVND (reference sequence). The junction had 13 bases not matched to a gene; V was cut back by 1 base and J by 7 bases. This CDR3 is 17 amino acids long. This CDR3 is CASSIGDRVLLWQPQHF. The CDR3 DNA reads TGTGCCAGTAGTATAGGAGACAGGGTACTACTCTGGCAGCCCCAGCATTTT.

This clone is a singleton in its sample. V is TRBV5-1 and J is TRBJ2-5, with TRBD1 as a possible D gene (6 bases). CDR3 length equals 14 residues. Trimming removed 4 bases at V and 3 bases at J, with 13 bases between. Germline lookup yields CDR1 SGHRS and CDR2 YFSETQ. CDR3 bases: TGCGCCAGCAGCCCCGGGACAACGAAAGAGACCCAGTACTTC. The encoded protein is CASSPGTTKETQYF. Combining the CDR3 with reference TRBV5-1 and TRBJ2-5 gives the whole variable domain KAGVTQTPRYLIKTRGQQVTLSCSPISGHRSVSWYQQTPGQGLQFLFEYFSETQRNKGNFPGRFSGRQFSNSRSEMNVSTLELGDSALYLCASSPGTTKETQYFGPGTRLLVL.